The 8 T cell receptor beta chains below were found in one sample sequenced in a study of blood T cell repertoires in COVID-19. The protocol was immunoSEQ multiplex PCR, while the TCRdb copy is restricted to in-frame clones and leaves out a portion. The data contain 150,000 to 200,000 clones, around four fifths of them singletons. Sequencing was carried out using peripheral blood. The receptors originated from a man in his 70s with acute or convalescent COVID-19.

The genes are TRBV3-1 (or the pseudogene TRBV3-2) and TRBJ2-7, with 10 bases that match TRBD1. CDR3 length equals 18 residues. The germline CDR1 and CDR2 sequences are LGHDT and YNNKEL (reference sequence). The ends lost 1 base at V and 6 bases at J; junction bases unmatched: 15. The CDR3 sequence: CASSQGSPAGTGVGEQYF. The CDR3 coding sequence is TGTGCCAGCAGCCAAGGATCCCCCGCCGGGACAGGGGTTGGCGAGCAGTACTTC.

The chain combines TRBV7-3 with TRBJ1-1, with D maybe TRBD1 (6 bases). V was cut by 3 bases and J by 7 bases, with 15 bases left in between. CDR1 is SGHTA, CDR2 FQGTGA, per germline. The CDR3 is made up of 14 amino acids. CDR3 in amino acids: CASSLGAGYREAFF. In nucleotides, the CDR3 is TGTGCCAGCAGCTTGGGGGCGGGTTATCGTGAAGCTTTCTTT.

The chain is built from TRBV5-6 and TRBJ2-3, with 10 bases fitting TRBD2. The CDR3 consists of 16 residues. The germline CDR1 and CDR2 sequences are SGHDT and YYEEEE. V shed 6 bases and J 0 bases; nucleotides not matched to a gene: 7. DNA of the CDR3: TGTGCCAGCACACCCATAGCGGGAGGTAGCACAGATACGCAGTATTTT. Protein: CASTPIAGGSTDTQYF.

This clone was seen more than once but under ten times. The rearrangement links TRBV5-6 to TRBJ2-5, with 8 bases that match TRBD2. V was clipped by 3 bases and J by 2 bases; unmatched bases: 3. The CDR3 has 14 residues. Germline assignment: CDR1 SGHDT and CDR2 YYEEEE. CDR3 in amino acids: CASSSTSAQETQYF. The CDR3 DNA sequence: TGTGCCAGCAGCTCGACTAGCGCACAAGAGACCCAGTACTTC.

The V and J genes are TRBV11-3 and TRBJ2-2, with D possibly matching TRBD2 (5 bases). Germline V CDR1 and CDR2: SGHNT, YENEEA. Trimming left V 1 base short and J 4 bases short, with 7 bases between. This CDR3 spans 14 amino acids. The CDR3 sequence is CASSLGRATGELFF. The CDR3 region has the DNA TGTGCCAGCAGCTTAGGGCGGGCCACCGGGGAGCTGTTTTTT.

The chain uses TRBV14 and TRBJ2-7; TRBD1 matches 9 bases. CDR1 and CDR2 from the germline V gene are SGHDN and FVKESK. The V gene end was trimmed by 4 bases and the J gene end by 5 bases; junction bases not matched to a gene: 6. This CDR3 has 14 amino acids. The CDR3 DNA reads TGTGCCAGCAGCCGGCGGACAGGGGTTAACGAGCAGTACTTC. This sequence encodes CASSRRTGVNEQYF. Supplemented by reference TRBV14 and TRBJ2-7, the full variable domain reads EAGVTQFPSHSVIEKGQTVTLRCDPISGHDNLYWYRRVMGKEIKFLLHFVKESKQDESGMPNNRFLAERTGGTYSTLKVQPAELEDSGVYFCASSRRTGVNEQYFGPGTRLTVT.

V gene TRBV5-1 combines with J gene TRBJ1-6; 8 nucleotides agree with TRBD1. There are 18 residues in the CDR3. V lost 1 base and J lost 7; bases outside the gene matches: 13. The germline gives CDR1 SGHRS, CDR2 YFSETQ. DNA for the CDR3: TGCGCCAGCAGCTTGACCGCCGCGAGACAGGGGATCAATTCACCCCTCCACTTT. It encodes CASSLTAARQGINSPLHF. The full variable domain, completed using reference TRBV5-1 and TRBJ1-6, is KAGVTQTPRYLIKTRGQQVTLSCSPISGHRSVSWYQQTPGQGLQFLFEYFSETQRNKGNFPGRFSGRQFSNSRSEMNVSTLELGDSALYLCASSLTAARQGINSPLHFGNGTRLTVT.

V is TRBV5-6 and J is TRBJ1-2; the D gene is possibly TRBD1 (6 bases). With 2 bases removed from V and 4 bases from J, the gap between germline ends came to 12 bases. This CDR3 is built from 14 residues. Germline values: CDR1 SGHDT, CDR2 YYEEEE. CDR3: CASSFLGQSYGYTF. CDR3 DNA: TGTGCCAGCAGCTTTTTGGGACAAAGCTATGGCTACACCTTC.